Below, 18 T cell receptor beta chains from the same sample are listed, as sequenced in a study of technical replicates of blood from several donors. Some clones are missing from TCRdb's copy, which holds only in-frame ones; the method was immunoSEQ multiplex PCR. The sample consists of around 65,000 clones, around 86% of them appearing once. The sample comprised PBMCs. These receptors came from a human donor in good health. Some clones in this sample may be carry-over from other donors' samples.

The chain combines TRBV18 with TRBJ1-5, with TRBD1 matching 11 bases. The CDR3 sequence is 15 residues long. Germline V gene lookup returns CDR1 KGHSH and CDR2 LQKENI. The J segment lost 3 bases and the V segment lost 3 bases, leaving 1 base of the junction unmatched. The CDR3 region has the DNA TGTGCCAGCTCACCGGGACAGGGGGTCAATCAGCCCCAGCATTTT. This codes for CASSPGQGVNQPQHF.

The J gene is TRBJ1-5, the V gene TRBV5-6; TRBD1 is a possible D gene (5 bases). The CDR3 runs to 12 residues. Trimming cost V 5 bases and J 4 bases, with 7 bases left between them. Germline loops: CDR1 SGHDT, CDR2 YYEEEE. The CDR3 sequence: CASSRGNQPQHF. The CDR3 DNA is TGTGCCAGCAGTAGGGGAAATCAGCCCCAGCATTTT.

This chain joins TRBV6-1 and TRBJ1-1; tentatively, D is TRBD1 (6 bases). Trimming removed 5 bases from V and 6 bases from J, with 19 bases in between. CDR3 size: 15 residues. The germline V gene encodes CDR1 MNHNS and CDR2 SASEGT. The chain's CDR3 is CASSFPRGARAEAFF. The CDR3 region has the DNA TGTGCCAGCAGTTTCCCCCGGGGGGCGAGGGCTGAAGCTTTCTTT.

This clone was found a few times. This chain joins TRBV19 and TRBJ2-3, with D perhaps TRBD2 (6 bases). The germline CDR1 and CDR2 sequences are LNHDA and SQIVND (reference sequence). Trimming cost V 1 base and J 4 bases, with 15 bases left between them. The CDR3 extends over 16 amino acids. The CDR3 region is CASSIGRGRGSDTQYF. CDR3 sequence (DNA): TGTGCCAGTAGTATAGGTCGGGGGAGAGGCTCAGATACGCAGTATTTT.

The CDR3 DNA sequence: TGTGCCAGCAGCTTAGTGGGACAGGGGGAAAGGGGCACTGAAGCTTTCTTT. Translation gives CASSLVGQGERGTEAFF. V gene TRBV11-2 combines with J gene TRBJ1-1; 11 nucleotides match TRBD1. The germline CDR1 and CDR2 sequences are SGHAT and FQNNGV. Trimming removed 1 base from V and 4 bases from J; junction bases left unmatched: 8. The CDR3 runs 17 residues. Full variable domain (rest looked up from reference TRBV11-2 and TRBJ1-1): EAGVAQSPRYKIIEKRQSVAFWCNPISGHATLYWYQQILGQGPKLLIQFQNNGVVDDSQLPKDRFSAERLKGVDSTLKIQPAKLEDSAVYLCASSLVGQGERGTEAFFGQGTRLTVV.

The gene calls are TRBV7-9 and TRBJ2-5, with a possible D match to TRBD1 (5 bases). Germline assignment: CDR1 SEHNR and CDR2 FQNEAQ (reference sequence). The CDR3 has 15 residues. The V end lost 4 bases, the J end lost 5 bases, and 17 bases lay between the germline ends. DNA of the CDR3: TGTGCCAGCAGCTCCCCACGGCGACCAGGGGAGACCCAGTACTTC. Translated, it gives CASSSPRRPGETQYF.

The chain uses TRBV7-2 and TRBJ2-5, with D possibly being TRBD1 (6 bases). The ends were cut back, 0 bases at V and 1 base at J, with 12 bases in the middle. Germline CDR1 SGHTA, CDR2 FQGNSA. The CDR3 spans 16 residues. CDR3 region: CASSLALGAGQETQYF. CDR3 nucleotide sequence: TGTGCCAGCAGCTTAGCGTTGGGGGCAGGCCAAGAGACCCAGTACTTC.

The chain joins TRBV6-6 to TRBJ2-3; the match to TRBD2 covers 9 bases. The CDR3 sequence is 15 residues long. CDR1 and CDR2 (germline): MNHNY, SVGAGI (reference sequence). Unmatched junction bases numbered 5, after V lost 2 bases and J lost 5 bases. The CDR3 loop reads CASSYPGLAGDTQYF. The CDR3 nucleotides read TGTGCCAGCAGTTACCCGGGACTAGCAGGAGATACGCAGTATTTT.

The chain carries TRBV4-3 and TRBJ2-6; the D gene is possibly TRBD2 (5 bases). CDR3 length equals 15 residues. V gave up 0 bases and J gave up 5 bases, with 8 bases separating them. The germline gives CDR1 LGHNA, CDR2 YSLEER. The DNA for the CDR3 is TGCGCCAGCAGCCAAGACTACGGGAGGGCCAACGTCCTGACTTTC. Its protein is CASSQDYGRANVLTF.

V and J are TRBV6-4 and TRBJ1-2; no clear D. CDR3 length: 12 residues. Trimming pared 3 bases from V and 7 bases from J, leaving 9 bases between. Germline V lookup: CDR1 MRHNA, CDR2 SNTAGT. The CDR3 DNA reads TGTGCCAGCAGTGATGGAGGGCTTGGCTACACCTTC. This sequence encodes CASSDGGLGYTF.

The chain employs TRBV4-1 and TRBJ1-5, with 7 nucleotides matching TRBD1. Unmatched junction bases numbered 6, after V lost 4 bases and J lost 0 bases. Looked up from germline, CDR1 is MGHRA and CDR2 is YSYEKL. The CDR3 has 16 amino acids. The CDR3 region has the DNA TGCGCCAGCAGCCGTTCAGGGACAGATAGCAATCAGCCCCAGCATTTT. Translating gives CASSRSGTDSNQPQHF.

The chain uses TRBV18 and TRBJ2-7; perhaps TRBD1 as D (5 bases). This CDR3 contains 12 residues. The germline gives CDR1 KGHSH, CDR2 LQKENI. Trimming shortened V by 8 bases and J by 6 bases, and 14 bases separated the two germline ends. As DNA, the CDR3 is TGTGCCAGCGGGCCGCAGGGTGGCGAGCAGTACTTC. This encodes CASGPQGGEQYF.

In DNA, the CDR3 is TGTGCCAGCAGTCCACGGGACAGCTGGGGCGGGGAGCTGTTTTTT. This encodes CASSPRDSWGGELFF. The chain recombines TRBV6-5 with TRBJ2-2, with TRBD1 identical over 7 bases. CDR1 MNHEY and CDR2 SVGAGI come from the germline V gene. The CDR3 extends over 15 amino acids. Trimming cost V 5 bases and J 7 bases; bases outside gene matches: 10.

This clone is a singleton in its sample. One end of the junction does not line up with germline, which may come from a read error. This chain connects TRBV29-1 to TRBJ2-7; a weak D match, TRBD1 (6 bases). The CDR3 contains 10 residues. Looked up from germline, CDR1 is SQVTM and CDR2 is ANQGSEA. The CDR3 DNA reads TGCAGCGTTCAAGACAGGGAGCAGTACTTC. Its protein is CSVQDREQYF.

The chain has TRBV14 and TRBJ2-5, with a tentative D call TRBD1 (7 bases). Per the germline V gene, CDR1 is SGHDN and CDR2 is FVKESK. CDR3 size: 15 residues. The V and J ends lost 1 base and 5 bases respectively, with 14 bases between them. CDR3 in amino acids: CASSQVGGGRETQYF. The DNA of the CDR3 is TGTGCCAGCAGCCAAGTCGGAGGGGGCAGGGAGACCCAGTACTTC.

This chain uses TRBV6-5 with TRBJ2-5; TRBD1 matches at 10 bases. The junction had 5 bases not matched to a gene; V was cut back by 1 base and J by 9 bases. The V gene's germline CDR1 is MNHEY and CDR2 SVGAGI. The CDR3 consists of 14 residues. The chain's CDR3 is CASSYWTGGGPQYF. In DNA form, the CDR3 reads TGTGCCAGCAGTTACTGGACAGGGGGGGGGCCCCAGTACTTC.

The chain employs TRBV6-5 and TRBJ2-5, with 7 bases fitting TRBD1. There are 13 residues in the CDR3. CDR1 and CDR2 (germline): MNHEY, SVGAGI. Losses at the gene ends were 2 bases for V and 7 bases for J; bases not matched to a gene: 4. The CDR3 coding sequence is TGTGCCAGCAGTTACGGGACAGAAGGGACCCAGTACTTC. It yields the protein CASSYGTEGTQYF.

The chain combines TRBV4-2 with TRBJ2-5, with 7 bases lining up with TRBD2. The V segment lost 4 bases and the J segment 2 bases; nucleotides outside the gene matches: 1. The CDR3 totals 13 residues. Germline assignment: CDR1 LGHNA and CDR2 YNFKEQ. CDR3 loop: CASSPGGQETQYF. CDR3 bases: TGTGCCAGCAGCCCGGGGGGTCAAGAGACCCAGTACTTC.